This TCR beta chain was observed in a study of blood T cell repertoires in COVID-19. Overall study: Sites across the United States, Italy and Spain contributed samples from acute and convalescent COVID-19.

Germline V CDR1 and CDR2: SGHTA, FQGTGA. The CDR3 length is 15 residues. Trimming took 5 bases from V and 4 from J, leaving 17 bases between them. This clone was observed a single time. Only in-frame clones appear in the TCRdb table, and some are missing; sequencing was by immunoSEQ multiplex PCR. The table has about 420,000 clones, roughly 90% seen once. Sample: peripheral blood. J is TRBJ1-1 and V is TRBV7-3; possibly TRBD1 for D (5 bases). The TCR was taken from a man younger than 35 with COVID-19, enrolled during active disease. The CDR3 region is CASSPSGGGFTEAFF. Written as DNA, the CDR3 is TGTGCCAGCAGCCCTAGCGGGGGAGGGTTCACTGAAGCTTTCTTT.